Listed here are 27 T cell receptor beta chains from one sample, sequenced in a study of blood T cell repertoires in COVID-19. The table came from immunoSEQ multiplex PCR; TCRdb's copy has only in-frame clones and leaves some out. The table includes approximately 50,000 clones, around 92% detected once. Input material: peripheral blood. Receptors originate from a man aged 50 to 59 with active COVID-19.

The chain is built from TRBV28 and TRBJ1-1; D not certain. The CDR3 totals 15 residues. V was cut by 6 bases and J by 1 base, with 15 bases left in between. Germline lookup yields CDR1 MDHEN and CDR2 SYDVKM. The CDR3 DNA reads TGTGCCAGCAGACTCGACTTCAACTCGAACACTGAAGCTTTCTTT. It translates to CASRLDFNSNTEAFF.

The V call is TRBV18, the J call TRBJ2-1; the D gene is possibly TRBD2 (6 bases). V lost 0 bases to trimming and J lost 10 bases, with 19 bases between them. Germline values: CDR1 KGHSH, CDR2 LQKENI. The CDR3 runs 16 residues. In nucleotides, the CDR3 is TGTGCCAGCTCACCACCGACTACGGGAGTACAGCGCGAGCAGTTCTTC. It yields the protein CASSPPTTGVQREQFF.

V and J are TRBV7-9 and TRBJ2-1, with 14 bases lining up with TRBD2. This CDR3 is 15 amino acids long. Losses at the gene ends were 5 bases for V and 8 bases for J; bases not matched to a gene: 5. The germline gives CDR1 SEHNR, CDR2 FQNEAQ (reference sequence). Here the CDR3 DNA reads TGTGCCAGCAGCCCGGGACTAGCGGGAGTTTATGAGCAGTTCTTC. It codes for CASSPGLAGVYEQFF.

V is TRBV7-2 and J is TRBJ2-5; 12 bases align to TRBD2. From germline, CDR1 is SGHTA and CDR2 FQGNSA. J was trimmed by 5 bases and V by 6 bases; bases with no gene match: 10. The CDR3 length is 16 residues. CDR3 sequence reads: CASSLRRTSGVETQYF. In nucleotides, the CDR3 is TGTGCCAGCAGTCTTAGGCGGACTAGCGGGGTCGAGACCCAGTACTTC.

The chain recombines TRBV12-3 or TRBV12-4 with TRBJ1-2; the D gene is possibly TRBD1 (5 bases). The CDR3 is 13 residues long. V lost 7 bases to trimming and J lost 6 bases, with 15 bases between them. The CDR3 region has the DNA TGTGCCAGCACCCGGGGGGGTGTAAATGGCTACACCTTC. This codes for CASTRGGVNGYTF.

The CDR3 DNA reads TGTGCCAGCAGCCTATGGGGGACAGGAAGCACAGATACGCAGTATTTT. Translating gives CASSLWGTGSTDTQYF. The chain links TRBV11-2 to TRBJ2-3; 8 bases match TRBD1. The length of the CDR3 is 16 residues. Germline lookup yields CDR1 SGHAT and CDR2 FQNNGV. J was trimmed by 0 bases and V by 5 bases; bases with no gene match: 7. Supplemented by reference TRBV11-2 and TRBJ2-3, the full variable domain reads EAGVAQSPRYKIIEKRQSVAFWCNPISGHATLYWYQQILGQGPKLLIQFQNNGVVDDSQLPKDRFSAERLKGVDSTLKIQPAKLEDSAVYLCASSLWGTGSTDTQYFGPGTRLTVL.

The chain joins TRBV3-1 (or the pseudogene TRBV3-2) to TRBJ1-6; D is possibly TRBD1 (5 bases). In germline, CDR1 is LGHDT, CDR2 YNNKEL (reference sequence). The ends were cut back, 3 bases at V and 10 bases at J, with 10 bases in the middle. This CDR3 comprises 13 residues. CDR3 in amino acids: CASSQGGGSPLHF. The CDR3 DNA follows: TGTGCCAGCAGCCAGGGCGGGGGGTCACCCCTCCACTTT.

The chain recombines TRBV5-1 with TRBJ1-5; D unclear. Deletions cut 0 bases from V and 4 bases from J, with 11 bases between. Germline assignment: CDR1 SGHRS and CDR2 YFSETQ. The CDR3 contains 15 residues. CDR3 bases: TGCGCCAGCAGCTTGGACGGAGTAAAGAATCAGCCCCAGCATTTT. This encodes CASSLDGVKNQPQHF.

The chain uses TRBV19 and TRBJ1-2; 8 nucleotides align to TRBD1. This CDR3 has 15 residues. Germline CDR1 is LNHDA and CDR2 is SQIVND (reference sequence). Trimming removed 4 bases from V and 6 bases from J; junction bases left unmatched: 10. DNA of the CDR3: TGTGCCAGTAGTACCGAAAGGACAGGGAGACATGGCTACACCTTC. Its translation: CASSTERTGRHGYTF.

The rearrangement uses TRBV7-2 and TRBJ1-6; 7 positions agree with TRBD1. Germline lookup yields CDR1 SGHTA and CDR2 FQGNSA. This CDR3 comprises 15 residues. Trimming at V came to 5 bases and at J to 8 bases, leaving 9 bases not matched to a gene. The CDR3 DNA follows: TGTGCCAGCAGCCGTCTACAGGGGCGGGATTCACCCCTCCACTTT. It encodes CASSRLQGRDSPLHF.

The genes are TRBV7-2 and TRBJ1-2; D unclear. This CDR3 is 13 amino acids long. The V and J ends lost 4 bases and 0 bases respectively, with 6 bases between them. Per the germline V gene, CDR1 is SGHTA and CDR2 is FQGNSA. The CDR3 spells CASSSFANYGYTF. Here the CDR3 DNA reads TGTGCCAGCAGCTCCTTCGCTAACTATGGCTACACCTTC.

The rearrangement links TRBV3-1 (or the pseudogene TRBV3-2) to TRBJ1-1; no firm D call. The CDR3 extends over 13 amino acids. Germline V gene data show CDR1 as LGHDT and CDR2 as YNNKEL (reference sequence). V lost 7 bases to trimming and J lost 1 base, with 10 bases between them. CDR3: CASTATRNTEAFF. CDR3 bases: TGTGCCAGCACCGCGACTAGGAACACTGAAGCTTTCTTT.

V gene TRBV5-6 combines with J gene TRBJ2-7; the match to TRBD2 covers 9 bases. The CDR3 runs 15 residues. V shed 6 bases, J shed 6 bases, and the junction held 13 bases outside the gene matches. The germline gives CDR1 SGHDT, CDR2 YYEEEE. In DNA form, the CDR3 reads TGTGCCAGCACCCTGAGCCAGCGGGGGGTAACCGAGCAGTACTTC. Protein: CASTLSQRGVTEQYF.

The J gene is TRBJ1-4, the V gene TRBV7-2; 7 bases map to TRBD1. The CDR3 contains 15 residues. Per the germline V gene, CDR1 is SGHTA and CDR2 is FQGNSA. V dropped 4 bases and J dropped 5; count of bases not matched to a gene: 7. This CDR3 reads CASSSQTGLNEKLFF. CDR3 nucleotide sequence: TGTGCCAGCAGCTCGCAGACAGGGCTGAATGAAAAACTGTTTTTT.

This chain joins TRBV27 and TRBJ1-5; the match to TRBD1 covers 11 bases. CDR3 length: 15 amino acids. V lost 5 bases to trimming and J lost 7 bases; unmatched junction nucleotides: 7. The germline CDR1 and CDR2 sequences are MNHEY and SMNVEV (reference sequence). The CDR3 nucleotides read TGTGCCAGCAGTAAGGGACAGGGGGAACGGCAGCCCCAGCATTTT. Translating it yields CASSKGQGERQPQHF.

This chain links TRBV28 with TRBJ1-6; TRBD1 aligns across 7 bases. J was trimmed by 0 bases and V by 7 bases; bases with no gene match: 3. This CDR3 spans 15 amino acids. Germline loops: CDR1 MDHEN, CDR2 SYDVKM. CDR3 sequence: CASNAGGSYNSPLHF. DNA for the CDR3: TGTGCCAGCAACGCAGGGGGCTCCTATAATTCACCCCTCCACTTT.

This clone was observed a single time. V is TRBV12-5 and J is TRBJ1-1; TRBD1 is a possible D gene (5 bases). Trimming took 0 bases from V and 5 from J, leaving 13 bases between them. Looked up from germline, CDR1 is LGHNT and CDR2 is FRNRAP. This CDR3 has 15 amino acids. CDR3 residues: CASGLVHGGRTEAFF. The CDR3 coding sequence is TGTGCTAGTGGTTTGGTCCATGGGGGGAGAACTGAAGCTTTCTTT.

The chain couples TRBV3-1 (or the pseudogene TRBV3-2) to TRBJ1-1; 10 bases align to TRBD1. The trim removed 4 bases at V and 5 bases at J, leaving 4 bases unmatched. This CDR3 spans 14 amino acids. Looked up from germline, CDR1 is LGHDT and CDR2 is YNNKEL (reference sequence). The CDR3 DNA is TGTGCCAGCAGCCCGACAGGGGGCCGGACTGAAGCTTTCTTT. It translates to CASSPTGGRTEAFF.

J is TRBJ2-7 and V is TRBV11-2; weak D call: TRBD1 (6 bases). CDR1 is SGHAT and CDR2 is FQNNGV in the germline V gene. The germline V and J ends were trimmed by 6 bases and 3 bases, with 21 bases remaining between them. CDR3 length equals 16 residues. CDR3 region: CASRAPGHKIVYEQYF. The CDR3 coding sequence is TGTGCCAGCAGGGCTCCGGGACACAAGATCGTCTACGAGCAGTACTTC.

A few counts support this clone. The chain couples TRBV6-4 to TRBJ2-2; D remains unclear. There are 14 residues in the CDR3. The germline V gene encodes CDR1 MRHNA and CDR2 SNTAGT. Trimming took 6 bases from V and 4 from J, leaving 12 bases between them. CDR3 in amino acids: CASRDDFSTGELFF. The CDR3 DNA is TGTGCCAGCAGGGACGACTTCTCCACCGGGGAGCTGTTTTTT.

The gene calls are TRBV28 and TRBJ2-5; 13 bases are a match to TRBD2. Looked up from germline, CDR1 is MDHEN and CDR2 is SYDVKM. J lost 5 bases, V lost 6 bases, and 6 bases had no gene match. The CDR3 runs to 15 residues. CDR3 region: CASSLGLAGLETQYF. DNA for the CDR3: TGTGCCAGCAGCCTGGGACTAGCGGGACTGGAGACCCAGTACTTC.

The V gene is TRBV7-2, the J gene TRBJ1-1; 9 nucleotides match TRBD1. Losses at the gene ends were 3 bases for V and 0 bases for J; bases not matched to a gene: 8. CDR1 SGHTA and CDR2 FQGNSA come from the germline V gene. The CDR3 totals 17 residues. CDR3 in amino acids: CASSLNRGPRMNTEAFF. CDR3 nucleotides: TGTGCCAGCAGCTTGAACAGGGGGCCAAGGATGAACACTGAAGCTTTCTTT.

V is TRBV27 and J is TRBJ2-3; maybe TRBD2 (7 bases). This CDR3 region has 19 residues. The ends were cut back, 7 bases at V and 0 bases at J, with 26 bases in the middle. Germline loops: CDR1 MNHEY, CDR2 SMNVEV (reference sequence). The CDR3 reads CASTPAGAPPLFSTDTQYF. The DNA for the CDR3 is TGTGCCAGCACCCCTGCGGGGGCGCCCCCCCTTTTTAGCACAGATACGCAGTATTTT.

The CDR3 sequence: CASSYRGNEQFF. CDR3 nucleotide sequence: TGTGCCAGCAGCTACAGGGGTAATGAGCAGTTCTTC. The J gene is TRBJ2-1, the V gene TRBV2; TRBD1 matches 7 bases. The CDR3 contains 12 residues. V shed 6 bases, J shed 7 bases, and the junction held 3 bases outside the gene matches. CDR1 and CDR2 from the germline V gene are SNHLY and FYNNEI.

The chain is built from TRBV19 and TRBJ1-5; D might be TRBD1 (5 bases). Trimming shortened V by 9 bases and J by 5 bases, and 11 bases separated the two germline ends. Germline CDR1 reads LNHDA; CDR2 reads SQIVND (reference sequence). The length of the CDR3 is 12 residues. The CDR3 spells CASAGQHQPQHF. The CDR3 DNA sequence: TGTGCCAGCGCGGGGCAACATCAGCCCCAGCATTTT. Full variable domain (remainder filled in from reference TRBV19 and TRBJ1-5): DGGITQSPKYLFRKEGQNVTLSCEQNLNHDAMYWYRQDPGQGLRLIYYSQIVNDFQKGDIAEGYSVSREKKESFPLTVTSAQKNPTAFYLCASAGQHQPQHFGDGTRLSIL.

This chain uses TRBV11-2 with TRBJ2-1; 9 bases line up with TRBD2. V shed 3 bases and J 7 bases; nucleotides not matched to a gene: 7. Germline V gives CDR1 SGHAT, CDR2 FQNNGV. The CDR3 sequence is 15 residues long. The CDR3 DNA is TGTGCCAGCAGCTTCCGGCCCCTAGCGGGGAATGAGCAGTTCTTC. Its protein is CASSFRPLAGNEQFF.

This clone turned up a few times. The V gene is TRBV4-1, the J gene TRBJ2-7; possibly TRBD1 for D (6 bases). V dropped 1 base and J dropped 2 bases, with 12 bases sitting between them. The CDR3 length is 15 residues. Germline CDR1 MGHRA, CDR2 YSYEKL. CDR3 in DNA: TGCGCCAGCAGCCAAGTGAACAGGGCCCCCTACGAGCAGTACTTC. Translating gives CASSQVNRAPYEQYF.